Sequencing of this TCR beta chain was carried out in a study of blood T cell repertoires in COVID-19 (dated by TCRdb to 2020 to 2022). General notes on the study: Samples from collaborators originated in the United States, Italy and Spain and spanned both the acute and convalescent phases of COVID-19. Where HLA class I and class II types were available, the types were taken from metadata supplied by the sample provider, not from assay-based typing. A de-identified subject ID, COVID-19 status, age in years and sex were almost always included in the sample metadata. The prospective study material was composed of cDNA or gDNA derived from T cells, B-cell-depleted T cells, or PBMCs. The repertoires were released in a freely available public database meant as a resource for research on the immune response to SARS-CoV-2. The samples were drawn from two sources: the first 160 participants of the ongoing ImmuneRACE study, and 1,200 or so subjects contributed by 6 global collaborators. Subjects who had been exposed to COVID-19, were actively infected with it, or had recovered from it provided the deeply sampled blood TCRbeta repertoires that made up the dataset. Overall study results and their limits: The quantity of clinical and demographic metadata differed by source and by participant and was supplied without curation.

Note on this clone: Its antigen specificity is not known. No qualities accompany the bases; no much larger clone lies one base away.

TCRbeta CDR3 regions were amplified from genomic DNA by means of the immunoSEQ Assay, a bias-controlled multiplex PCR. On the study's bioinformatics: Nucleated cell counts per sample were estimated from amplification of reference gene primers within the assay. Sequence reads were collapsed and filtered to measure the absolute abundance of every unique TCRbeta CDR3 rearrangement. For each sample, productive Simpson clonality was calculated by taking the square root of Simpson's diversity index across productive rearrangements. Not all clones reach the TCRdb copy of this immuneACCESS table, which keeps in-frame sequences only. Checked studies attribute under half of the gap to unresolved V genes and leave the rest unexplained. V, J and clone size reflect that table, while D and trimming were determined from the DNA. The table for this sample lists 99,000 or so clones; about four fifths of them were counted only once. The ten biggest clones cover 9.4% of the sample.

CDR1 and CDR2, looked up from the germline V gene, are KGHSH and LQKENI. V and J are truncated by 0 bases and 10 bases respectively, leaving an intervening sequence of 15 bases. Reading from cysteine to phenylalanine, the CDR3 counts 14 amino acids. Solely the CDR3 DNA is kept, with 42 bases framed from the first base. Each collaborating institution followed its own protocols to collect whole blood in K2EDTA tubes. For TCRbeta analysis, collaborators shipped samples as frozen whole blood, isolated PBMCs, or DNA extracted from either of those sample types. The sequence came from a woman aged 70 to 79 with acute or convalescent COVID-19. Material for sequencing was peripheral blood. The rearranged chain carries TRBV18 and TRBJ1-1; a weak D assignment points to TRBD1 (5 bases agree). The DNA is as follows: TGTGCCAGCTCACCACCGGGGGGTCACGGAGGAGCTTTCTTT. Its product reads: CASSPPGGHGGAFF.